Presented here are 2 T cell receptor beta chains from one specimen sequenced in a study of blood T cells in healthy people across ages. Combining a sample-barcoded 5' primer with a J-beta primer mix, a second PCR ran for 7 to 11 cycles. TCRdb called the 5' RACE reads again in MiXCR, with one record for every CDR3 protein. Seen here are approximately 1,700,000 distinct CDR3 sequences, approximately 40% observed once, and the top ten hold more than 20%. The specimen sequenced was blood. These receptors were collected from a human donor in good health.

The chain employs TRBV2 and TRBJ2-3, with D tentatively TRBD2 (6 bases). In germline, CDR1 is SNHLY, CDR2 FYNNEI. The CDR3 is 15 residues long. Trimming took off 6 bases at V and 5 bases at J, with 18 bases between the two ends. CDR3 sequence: CASRPMERAKDTQYF. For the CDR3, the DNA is TGTGCCAGCAGGCCCATGGAGCGGGCTAAAGATACGCAGTATTTT.

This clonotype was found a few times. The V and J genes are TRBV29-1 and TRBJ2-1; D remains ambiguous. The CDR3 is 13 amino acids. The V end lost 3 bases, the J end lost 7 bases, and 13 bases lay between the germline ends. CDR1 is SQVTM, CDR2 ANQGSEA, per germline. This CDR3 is CSVDNPRWNEQFF. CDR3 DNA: TGCAGCGTTGACAACCCTCGATGGAATGAGCAGTTCTTC.